The entry that follows covers one TCR beta chain sequence. These data originate in a study of blood T cell repertoires in COVID-19. Sequencing used immunoSEQ multiplex PCR; TCRdb keeps in-frame clones, though not all of them. The sample records tens of thousands of clones, roughly nine tenths being singletons. Per germline, CDR1 SGHTA and CDR2 FQGNSA. CDR3 size: 17 residues. Unmatched junction bases numbered 3, after V lost 5 bases and J lost 1 base. The gene calls are TRBV7-2 and TRBJ2-2, with 14 bases matching TRBD2. Source material: peripheral blood. The TCR sequence derives from a male donor with acute or convalescent COVID-19. This chain's CDR3 is CASSPGTSGGNTGELFF. CDR3 in DNA: TGTGCCAGCAGCCCGGGGACTAGCGGGGGGAACACCGGGGAGCTGTTTTTT.